A single sample is the source of the 8 T cell receptor beta chains below, sequenced in a study of OX40 agonist ivuxolimab in advanced cancers. TCRdb's copy holds only in-frame clones and misses some; the assay was immunoSEQ multiplex PCR. The sample has tens of thousands of clones; approximately 87% are singletons. The starting material was CD4+ or CD8+ T cells sorted from blood, obtained in a trial of the OX40 agonist ivuxolimab. These receptor sequences come from an adult with an advanced solid tumor such as melanoma, head and neck, liver or kidney cancer.

CDR3 DNA: TGCAGCGTTGCGGGTTTCACAGATACGCAGTATTTT. Its protein is CSVAGFTDTQYF. The chain is built from TRBV29-1 and TRBJ2-3, with D unresolved. The CDR3 runs to 12 residues. Trimming removed 4 bases from V and 2 bases from J, with 7 bases in between. Germline V gene data show CDR1 as SQVTM and CDR2 as ANQGSEA.

This chain joins TRBV30 and TRBJ2-7; D is possibly TRBD1 or TRBD2 (5 bases each). Germline CDR1 and CDR2: GTSNPN and SVGIG (reference sequence). The CDR3 loop spans 12 amino acids. V dropped 5 bases and J dropped 0 bases, with 8 bases sitting between them. CDR3: CAWAGASYEQYF. CDR3 DNA: TGTGCCTGGGCCGGGGCCTCCTACGAGCAGTACTTC.

V gene TRBV7-2 combines with J gene TRBJ2-1; 9 bases are shared with TRBD2. CDR3 length equals 15 residues. The germline V gene has CDR1 SGHTA and CDR2 FQGNSA. With V trimmed by 3 bases and J by 8 bases, 8 bases remained unmatched. The CDR3 DNA reads TGTGCCAGCAGCTTCTTCCGCGGGAGGGCGGATGAGCAGTTCTTC. Its protein is CASSFFRGRADEQFF.

This clone came up once. The rearrangement joins TRBV5-4 to TRBJ2-3; D is undetermined. Germline assignment: CDR1 SGHNT and CDR2 YYREEE (reference sequence). The ends were cut back, 0 bases at V and 1 base at J, with 6 bases in the middle. The CDR3 consists of 14 residues. DNA for the CDR3: TGTGCCAGCAGCTTGGAGGCAGGCACAGATACGCAGTATTTT. Protein sequence: CASSLEAGTDTQYF.

This clone has just one count. The rearrangement uses TRBV7-8 and TRBJ1-1; D remains unclear. CDR1 and CDR2 from the germline V gene are SGHVS and FQNEAQ. The CDR3 sequence is 13 residues long. The germline V and J ends were trimmed by 4 bases and 3 bases, with 9 bases remaining between them. The CDR3 reads CASSYERDTEAFF. The CDR3 nucleotides are TGTGCCAGCAGCTACGAGAGGGACACTGAAGCTTTCTTT.

This rearrangement joins TRBV5-6 to TRBJ1-1; TRBD1 matches 7 bases. After removal of 4 bases from V and 6 bases from J, the junction contained 9 bases not matched to a gene. The CDR3 spans 14 residues. Germline assignment: CDR1 SGHDT and CDR2 YYEEEE. The DNA of the CDR3 is TGTGCCAGCAGCCCGGACGGGACAGTCCCTGAAGCTTTCTTT. Encoded protein: CASSPDGTVPEAFF.

This clone was seen a single time. This chain connects TRBV2 to TRBJ2-3; 7 nucleotides match TRBD2. Trimming removed 7 bases from V and 0 bases from J; junction bases left unmatched: 1. This CDR3 spans 13 amino acids. Per germline, CDR1 SNHLY and CDR2 FYNNEI. CDR3 in DNA: TGTGCCAGCATGCGGGGGAGCACAGATACGCAGTATTTT. Encoded protein: CASMRGSTDTQYF.

The CDR3 here is CASKIGVTGEKLFF. The CDR3 DNA is TGTGCCAGCAAGATAGGAGTTACGGGAGAAAAACTGTTTTTT. The chain employs TRBV2 and TRBJ1-4; D is ambiguous. Trimming stripped 7 bases from V and 8 bases from J, with 17 bases between. This CDR3 region has 14 residues. Germline-derived CDR1 and CDR2 are SNHLY and FYNNEI.